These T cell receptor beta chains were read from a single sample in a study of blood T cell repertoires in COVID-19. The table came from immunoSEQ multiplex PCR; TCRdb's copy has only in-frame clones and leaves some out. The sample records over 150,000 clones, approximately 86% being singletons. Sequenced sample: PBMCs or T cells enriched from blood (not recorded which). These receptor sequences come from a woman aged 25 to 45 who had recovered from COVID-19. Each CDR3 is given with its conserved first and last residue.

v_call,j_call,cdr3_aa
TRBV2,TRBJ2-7,CASRSDRGNEQYF
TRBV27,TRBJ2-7,CASSLKGLAGVGTYEQYF
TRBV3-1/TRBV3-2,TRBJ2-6,CASSQGSSGANVLTF
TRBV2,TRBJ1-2,CASSVSRGRDYGYTF
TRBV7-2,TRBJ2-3,CASSLEREVRNTQYF
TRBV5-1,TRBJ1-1,CASSLDRGLGTEAFF
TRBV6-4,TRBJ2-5,CASSEGQGTQETQYF
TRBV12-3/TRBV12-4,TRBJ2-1,CAAGTEFSGEQFF
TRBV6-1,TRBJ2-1,CASTEGLAGAYNEQFF
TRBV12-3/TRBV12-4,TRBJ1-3,CASSFGSGNTIYF
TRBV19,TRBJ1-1,CASTQGRRGNTEAFF
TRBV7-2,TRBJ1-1,CASSLVRNTEAFF
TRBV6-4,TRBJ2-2,CASSDEGQGNTGELFF
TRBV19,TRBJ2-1,CASSRGREGYNEQFF
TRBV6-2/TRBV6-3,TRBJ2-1,CASTPLGLANAEQFF
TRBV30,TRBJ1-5,CAWRDRDSNQPQHF
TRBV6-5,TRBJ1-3,CASSYSRGSGNTIYF
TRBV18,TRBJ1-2,CASSPGTVSNYGYTF
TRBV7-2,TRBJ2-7,CASSLVGQGFYEQYF
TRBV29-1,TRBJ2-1,CSYHRVAGGGNEQFF
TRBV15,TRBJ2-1,CATSRDSKPGTSAYNEQFF
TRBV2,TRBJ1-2,CASSEGPGTGGYDGYTF
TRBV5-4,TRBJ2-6,CASSPGTELSGANVLTF
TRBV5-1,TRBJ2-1,CASSFPDRGQYNEQFF
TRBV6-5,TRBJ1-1,CASLRGVNTEAFF
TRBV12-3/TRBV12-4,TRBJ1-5,CASRGSSQQPQHF
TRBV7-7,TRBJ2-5,CASSSGRGSETQYF
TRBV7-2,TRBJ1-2,CASRFTGRVDGYTF
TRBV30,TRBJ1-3,CAWLTGAGNTIYF
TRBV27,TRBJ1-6,CASSFRGHSPLHF
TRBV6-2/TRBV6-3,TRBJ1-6,CASSPADRGIDAYNSPLHF
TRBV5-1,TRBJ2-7,CASTTGNSYEQYF
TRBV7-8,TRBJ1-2,CASSFDGRELGYTF
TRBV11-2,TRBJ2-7,CASSLVAGVNEQYF
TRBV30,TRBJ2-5,CAWSVGGGAQETQYF
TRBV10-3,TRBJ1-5,CAISNRGGWAQPQHF
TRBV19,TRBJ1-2,CASSGQGYGYTF
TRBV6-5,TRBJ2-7,CASHIGTSGSYEQYF
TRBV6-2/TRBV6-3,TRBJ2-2,CASSYSSGSTGELFF
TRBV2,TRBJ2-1,CASSEVAGGYNEQFF
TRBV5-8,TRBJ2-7,CASSYTGGVNF
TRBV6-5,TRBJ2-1,CASSYLTGGRNEQFF
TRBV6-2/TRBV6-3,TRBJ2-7,CASSYFQRGAYEQYF
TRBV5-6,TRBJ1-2,CASSLATGGILDYGYTF
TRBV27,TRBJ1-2,CASSPDDRAGIYGYTF
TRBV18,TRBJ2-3,CASSPSTGGTDTQYF
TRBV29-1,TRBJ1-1,CSVSQGNTEAFF
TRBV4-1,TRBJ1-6,CASSHAPGQYNSPLHF
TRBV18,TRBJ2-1,CASSRNPVSGRHNEQFF
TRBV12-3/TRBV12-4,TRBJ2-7,CASSFQGYEQYF
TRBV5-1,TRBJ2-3,CASSVGQGSTDTQYF
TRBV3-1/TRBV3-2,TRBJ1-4,CASSQRDRGKTNEKLFF
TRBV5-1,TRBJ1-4,CASSTGQTNEKLFF
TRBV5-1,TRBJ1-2,CASSVDRGNGYTF
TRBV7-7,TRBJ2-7,CASSLTGQDYEQYF
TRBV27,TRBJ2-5,CASSPRTAARETQYF
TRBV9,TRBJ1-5,CASSVDQGYQPQHF
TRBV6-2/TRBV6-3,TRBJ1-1,CASGRVQTNTEAFF
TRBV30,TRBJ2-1,CAWSVAVANEQFF
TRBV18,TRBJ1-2,CASSPVVTESHGYGYTF